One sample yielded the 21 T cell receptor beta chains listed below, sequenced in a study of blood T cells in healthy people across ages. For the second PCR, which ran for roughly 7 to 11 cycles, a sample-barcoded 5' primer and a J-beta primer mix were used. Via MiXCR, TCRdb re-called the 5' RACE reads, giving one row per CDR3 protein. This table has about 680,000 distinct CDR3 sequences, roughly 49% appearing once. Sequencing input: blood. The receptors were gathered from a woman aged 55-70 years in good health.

The CDR3 loop reads CASGYGYEQYF. For the CDR3, the DNA is TGTGCCAGCGGTTATGGGTACGAGCAGTACTTC. V gene TRBV27 combines with J gene TRBJ2-7; D is unresolved. Deletions cut 8 bases from V and 4 bases from J, with 9 bases between. Germline V gives CDR1 MNHEY, CDR2 SMNVEV (reference sequence). This CDR3 is built from 11 residues.

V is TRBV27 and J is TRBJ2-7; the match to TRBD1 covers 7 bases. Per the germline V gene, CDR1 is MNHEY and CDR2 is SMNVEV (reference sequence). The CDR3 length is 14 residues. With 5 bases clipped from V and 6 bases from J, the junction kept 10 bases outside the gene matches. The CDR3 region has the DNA TGTGCCAGCAGTCAGACGACAGGGTTTGGCGAGCAGTACTTC. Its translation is CASSQTTGFGEQYF.

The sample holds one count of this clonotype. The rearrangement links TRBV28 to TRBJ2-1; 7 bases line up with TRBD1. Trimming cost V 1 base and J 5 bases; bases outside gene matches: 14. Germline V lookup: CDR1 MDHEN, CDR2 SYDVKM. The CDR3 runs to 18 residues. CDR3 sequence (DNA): TGTGCCAGCAGTTTATCATATTTCCCGGGACAGTCGGACAATGAGCAGTTCTTC. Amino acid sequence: CASSLSYFPGQSDNEQFF.

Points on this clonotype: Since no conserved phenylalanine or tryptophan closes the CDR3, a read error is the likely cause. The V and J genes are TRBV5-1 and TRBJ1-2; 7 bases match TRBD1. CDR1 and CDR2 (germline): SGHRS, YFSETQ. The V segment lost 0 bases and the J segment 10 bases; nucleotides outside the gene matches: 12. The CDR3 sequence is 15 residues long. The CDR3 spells CASSLELGSTGLYTS. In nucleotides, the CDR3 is TGCGCCAGCAGCTTGGAACTCGGATCGACAGGGCTCTACACCTCC.

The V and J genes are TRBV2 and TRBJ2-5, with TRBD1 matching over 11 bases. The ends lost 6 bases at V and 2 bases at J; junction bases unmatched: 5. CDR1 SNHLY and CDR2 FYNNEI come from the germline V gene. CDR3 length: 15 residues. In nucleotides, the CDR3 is TGTGCCAGCAGGGCCCGGGACAGGGGGCAAGAGACCCAGTACTTC. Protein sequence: CASRARDRGQETQYF. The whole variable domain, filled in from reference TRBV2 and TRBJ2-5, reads EPEVTQTPSHQVTQMGQEVILRCVPISNHLYFYWYRQILGQKVEFLVSFYNNEISEKSEIFDDQFSVERPDGSNFTLKIRSTKLEDSAMYFCASRARDRGQETQYFGPGTRLLVL.

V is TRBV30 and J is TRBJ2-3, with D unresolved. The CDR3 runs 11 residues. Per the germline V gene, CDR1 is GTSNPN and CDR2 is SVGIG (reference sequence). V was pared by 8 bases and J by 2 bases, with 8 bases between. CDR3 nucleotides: TGTGCCCGGTCCCACACAGATACGCAGTATTTT. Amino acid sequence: CARSHTDTQYF. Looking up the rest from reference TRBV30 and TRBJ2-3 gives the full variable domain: SQTIHQWPATLVQPVGSPLSLECTVEGTSNPNLYWYRQAAGRGLQLLFYSVGIGQISSEVPQNLSASRPQDRQFILSSKKLLLSDSGFYLCARSHTDTQYFGPGTRLTVL.

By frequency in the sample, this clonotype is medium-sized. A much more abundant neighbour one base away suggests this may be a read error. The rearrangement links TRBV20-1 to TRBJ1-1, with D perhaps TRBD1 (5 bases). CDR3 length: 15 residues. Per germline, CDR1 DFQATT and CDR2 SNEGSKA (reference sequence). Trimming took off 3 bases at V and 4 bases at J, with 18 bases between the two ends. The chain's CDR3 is CSASGARAVGTEAFF. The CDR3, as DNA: TGCAGTGCTAGTGGGGCCAGGGCTGTGGGCACTGAAGCTTTCTTT.

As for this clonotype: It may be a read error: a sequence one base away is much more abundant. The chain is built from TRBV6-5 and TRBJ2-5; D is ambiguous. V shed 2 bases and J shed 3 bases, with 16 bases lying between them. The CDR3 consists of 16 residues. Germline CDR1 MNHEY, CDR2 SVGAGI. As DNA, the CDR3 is TGTGCCAGCAGTTACCCCCTGGGCAGAACTAAAGAGACCCAGTACTTC. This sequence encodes CASSYPLGRTKETQYF.

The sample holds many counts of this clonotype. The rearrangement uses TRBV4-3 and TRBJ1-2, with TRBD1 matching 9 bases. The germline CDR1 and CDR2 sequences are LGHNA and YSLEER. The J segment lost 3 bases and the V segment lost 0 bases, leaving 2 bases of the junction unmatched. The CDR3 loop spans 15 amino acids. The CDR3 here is CASSQDTGGYYGYTF. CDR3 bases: TGCGCCAGCAGCCAAGATACAGGGGGCTACTATGGCTACACCTTC.

The CDR3 spells CSAREPAEQFF. CDR3 sequence (DNA): TGCAGTGCTAGAGAACCAGCTGAGCAGTTCTTC. The genes are TRBV20-1 and TRBJ2-1; unclear D gene. This CDR3 contains 11 residues. Per germline, CDR1 DFQATT and CDR2 SNEGSKA (reference sequence). Between the trimmed V and J ends, which lost 0 bases and 9 bases, there was a span of 6 bases.

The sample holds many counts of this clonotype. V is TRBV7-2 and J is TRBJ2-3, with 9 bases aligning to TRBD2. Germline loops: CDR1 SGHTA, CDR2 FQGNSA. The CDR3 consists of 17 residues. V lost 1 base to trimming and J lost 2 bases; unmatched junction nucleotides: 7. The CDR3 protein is CASSLGNSGRFTDTQYF. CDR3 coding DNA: TGTGCCAGCAGCTTAGGAAATAGCGGGAGATTCACAGATACGCAGTATTTT.

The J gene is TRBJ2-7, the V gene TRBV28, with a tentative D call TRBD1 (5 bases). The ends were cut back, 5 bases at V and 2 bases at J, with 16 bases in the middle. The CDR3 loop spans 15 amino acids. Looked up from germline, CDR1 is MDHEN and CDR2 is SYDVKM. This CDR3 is CASSDPRELPYEQYF. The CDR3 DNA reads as TGTGCCAGCAGTGACCCCAGGGAACTCCCCTACGAGCAGTACTTC.

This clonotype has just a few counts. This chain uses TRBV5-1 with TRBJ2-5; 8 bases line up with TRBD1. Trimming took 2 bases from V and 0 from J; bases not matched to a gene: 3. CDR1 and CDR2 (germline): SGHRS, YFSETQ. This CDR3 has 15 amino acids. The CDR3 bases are TGCGCCAGCAGCTTTAACAGGGGGTACCAAGAGACCCAGTACTTC. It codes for CASSFNRGYQETQYF.

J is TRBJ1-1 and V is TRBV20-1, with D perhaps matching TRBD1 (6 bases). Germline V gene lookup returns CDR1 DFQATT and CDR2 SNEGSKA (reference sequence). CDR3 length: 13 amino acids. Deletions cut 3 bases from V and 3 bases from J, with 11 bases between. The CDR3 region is CSASQGGDTEAFF. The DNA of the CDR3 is TGCAGTGCTAGCCAAGGGGGGGACACTGAAGCTTTCTTT.

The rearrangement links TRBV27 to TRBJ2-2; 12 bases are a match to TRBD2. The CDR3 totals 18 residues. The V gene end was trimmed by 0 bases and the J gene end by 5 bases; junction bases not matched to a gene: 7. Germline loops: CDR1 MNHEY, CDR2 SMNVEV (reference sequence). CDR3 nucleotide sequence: TGTGCCAGCAGTTTATCGCGGCGACTAGCGGGAGTAACCGGGGAGCTGTTTTTT. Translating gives CASSLSRRLAGVTGELFF.

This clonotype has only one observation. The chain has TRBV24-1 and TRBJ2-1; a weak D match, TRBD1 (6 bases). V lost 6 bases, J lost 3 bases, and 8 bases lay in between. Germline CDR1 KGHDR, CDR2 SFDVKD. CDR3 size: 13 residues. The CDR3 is CATSTQGYNEQFF. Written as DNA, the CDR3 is TGTGCCACCAGTACACAGGGCTACAATGAGCAGTTCTTC.

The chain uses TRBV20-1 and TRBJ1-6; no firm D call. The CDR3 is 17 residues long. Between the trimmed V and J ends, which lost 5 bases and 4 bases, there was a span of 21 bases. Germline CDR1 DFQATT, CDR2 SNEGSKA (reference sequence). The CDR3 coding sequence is TGCAGTGCTGTGGACGGAGCCCGGAGTTCTTATAATTCACCCCTCCACTTT. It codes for CSAVDGARSSYNSPLHF.

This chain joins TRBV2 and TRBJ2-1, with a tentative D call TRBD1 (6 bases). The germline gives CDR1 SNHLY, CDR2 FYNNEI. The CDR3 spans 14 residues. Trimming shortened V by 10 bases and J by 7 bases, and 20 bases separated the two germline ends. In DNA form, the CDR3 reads TGTGCCACCAAAGGGTACAGTCAGGGGAATGAGCAGTTCTTC. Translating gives CATKGYSQGNEQFF.

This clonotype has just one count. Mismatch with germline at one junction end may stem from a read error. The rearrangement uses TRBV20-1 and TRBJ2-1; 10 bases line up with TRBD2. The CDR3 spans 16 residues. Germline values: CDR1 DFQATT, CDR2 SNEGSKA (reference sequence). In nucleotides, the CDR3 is TGCAGTGCTAGAGTGGGGGCTAGCGGGGGCTACAATGGGCAGTTCTTC. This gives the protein CSARVGASGGYNGQFF.

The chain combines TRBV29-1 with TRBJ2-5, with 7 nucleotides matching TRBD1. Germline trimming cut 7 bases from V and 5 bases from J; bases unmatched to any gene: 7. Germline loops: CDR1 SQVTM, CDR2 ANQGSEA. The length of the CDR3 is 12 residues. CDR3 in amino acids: CSADRAAETQYF. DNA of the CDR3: TGCAGCGCTGACAGGGCCGCGGAGACCCAGTACTTC.

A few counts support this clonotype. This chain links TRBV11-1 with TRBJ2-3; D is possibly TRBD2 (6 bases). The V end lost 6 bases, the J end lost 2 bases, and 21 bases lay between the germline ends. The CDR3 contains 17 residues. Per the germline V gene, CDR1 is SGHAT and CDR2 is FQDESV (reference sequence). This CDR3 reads CASSPRSGTRYTDTQYF. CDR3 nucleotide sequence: TGTGCCAGCAGTCCGAGGTCAGGGACTCGCTACACAGATACGCAGTATTTT.